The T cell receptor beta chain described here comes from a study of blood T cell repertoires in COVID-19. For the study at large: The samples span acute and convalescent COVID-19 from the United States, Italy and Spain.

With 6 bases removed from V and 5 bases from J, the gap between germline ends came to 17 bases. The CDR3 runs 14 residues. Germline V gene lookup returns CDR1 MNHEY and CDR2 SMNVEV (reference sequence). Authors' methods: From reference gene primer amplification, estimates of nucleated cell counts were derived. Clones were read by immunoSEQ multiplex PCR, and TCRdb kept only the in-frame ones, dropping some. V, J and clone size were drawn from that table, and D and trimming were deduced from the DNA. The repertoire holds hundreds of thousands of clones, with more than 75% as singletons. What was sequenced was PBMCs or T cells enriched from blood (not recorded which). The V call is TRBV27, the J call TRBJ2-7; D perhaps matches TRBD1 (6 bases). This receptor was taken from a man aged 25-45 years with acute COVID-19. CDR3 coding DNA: TGTGCCAGCAGGGGTTTGCAGGGGCACCACGAGCAGTACTTC. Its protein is CASRGLQGHHEQYF.